This T cell receptor (beta chain) was profiled in a study of T cell responses to AZD1222 COVID-19 vaccine. Whole-study context: Second-dose groups at about 4 or about 12 weeks were pooled.

Findings of the study overall: Following two doses of AZD1222, Spike-specific TCR breadth and depth rose. Donors were largely white British and mainly female; clonal diversity was possibly underestimated. Repertoires were obtained solely post-peak T cell response.

The protocol was immunoSEQ multiplex PCR, while the TCRdb copy is restricted to in-frame clones and leaves out a portion. The data contain approximately 170,000 clones, 91% of them singletons. A note on this clone: The antigen remains unidentified.

V lost 2 bases, J lost 3 bases, and 11 bases stayed unmatched. CDR1 is SGHRS, CDR2 YFSETQ, per germline. The CDR3 is 19 amino acids. The rearrangement uses TRBV5-1 and TRBJ2-2, with 12 nucleotides matching TRBD2. Source: peripheral blood, taken on day 0 of AZD1222 vaccination. The clonotype comes from an adult in good health. The CDR3 sequence: CASSFPTSGSSPYTGELFF. CDR3 DNA sequence: TGCGCCAGCAGCTTCCCGACTAGCGGGAGCTCCCCGTACACCGGGGAGCTGTTTTTT.